This T cell receptor (beta chain) was found in a study of shared clonotypes between healthy human individuals. Study-wide results and caveats: Roughly 5% of naive CD4 clonotypes were shared across a few donors. In this cohort, only blood was sampled, and tissue repertoires likely differ.

Notes on this clone: The antigen is undetermined.

Profiling relied on immunoSEQ multiplex PCR, and the TCRdb table lists in-frame clones only, not all of them. The table includes roughly 890,000 clones, more than 85% detected once. CD8 cells regarded as naive lacked CD45RO, were positively chosen for CCR7, and omitted terminally differentiated effector memory CD45RA+ cells. CDR3 size: 15 residues. In germline, CDR1 is MDHEN, CDR2 SYDVKM. V lost 5 bases, J lost 1 base, and 7 bases stayed unmatched. The gene calls are TRBV28 and TRBJ1-1, with 7 bases lining up with TRBD1. The origin of this receptor is a man aged 25 to 40 in good health. Sequencing was done on a sample of naive CD8+ T cells sorted from blood. CDR3 region: CASSSPYRGNTEAFF. In nucleotides, the CDR3 is TGTGCCAGCAGTAGTCCGTACAGGGGGAACACTGAAGCTTTCTTT. The full variable domain, its missing parts supplied by reference TRBV28 and TRBJ1-1, is DVKVTQSSRYLVKRTGEKVFLECVQDMDHENMFWYRQDPGLGLRLIYFSYDVKMKEKGDIPEGYSVSREKKERFSLILESASTNQTSMYLCASSSPYRGNTEAFFGQGTRLTVV.